Each of the 19 T cell receptor beta chains below was sequenced from the same sample in a study of glioma-infiltrating T cells after dendritic cell vaccination. Time point denoted: after dendritic cell vaccination, including at tumor progression/relapse. Assay used: immunoSEQ multiplex PCR; TCRdb lists only in-frame clones, some missing. Of about 50,000 clones in the sample, 75% to 90% were seen once. This sample comprised blood, obtained after dendritic cell vaccination. The receptor source for this set is a human donor with glioblastoma.

The chain links TRBV19 to TRBJ2-2; 7 bases map to TRBD2. CDR3 length: 15 residues. J lost 4 bases, V lost 4 bases, and 6 bases had no gene match. Germline CDR1 reads LNHDA; CDR2 reads SQIVND (reference sequence). CDR3 region: CASSTGRAVTGELFF. CDR3 nucleotides: TGTGCCAGTAGTACGGGGAGGGCCGTCACCGGGGAGCTGTTTTTT. Complete variable domain (other parts from reference TRBV19 and TRBJ2-2): DGGITQSPKYLFRKEGQNVTLSCEQNLNHDAMYWYRQDPGQGLRLIYYSQIVNDFQKGDIAEGYSVSREKKESFPLTVTSAQKNPTAFYLCASSTGRAVTGELFFGEGSRLTVL.

This sequence joins TRBV4-2 and TRBJ2-7; 9 nucleotides match TRBD2. CDR3 size: 18 residues. Germline trimming cut 0 bases from V and 0 bases from J; bases unmatched to any gene: 9. CDR1 LGHNA and CDR2 YNFKEQ come from the germline V gene. CDR3 protein: CASSQDGASGISSYEQYF. Written as DNA, the CDR3 is TGTGCCAGCAGCCAAGATGGGGCTAGCGGGATCTCCTCCTACGAGCAGTACTTC.

Notes on this clone: Sequence at one end of the junction differs from germline and may be a read error. The chain couples TRBV4-3 to TRBJ2-1; 7 bases fit TRBD2. The CDR3 is 15 residues long. Germline V gene lookup returns CDR1 LGHNA and CDR2 YSLEER. CDR3 region: CAGSLAWEGYNEQFF. The CDR3 region has the DNA TGCGCCGGCAGCCTCGCGTGGGAGGGCTACAATGAGCAGTTCTTC.

The V call is TRBV10-3, the J call TRBJ2-7; possible D gene TRBD2, 6 bases. Germline loops: CDR1 ENHRY, CDR2 SYGVKD. Trimming took off 10 bases at V and 2 bases at J, with 18 bases between the two ends. This CDR3 has 14 amino acids. The CDR3 sequence: CATAAGGTTYEQYF. The CDR3 DNA follows: TGTGCCACGGCGGCGGGCGGGACCACCTACGAGCAGTACTTC.

This chain connects TRBV18 to TRBJ1-3; 8 positions match TRBD1. The germline V gene has CDR1 KGHSH and CDR2 LQKENI. The V and J ends lost 2 bases and 0 bases, in that order; junction bases with no gene match: 0. CDR3 length: 15 residues. The CDR3 DNA follows: TGTGCCAGCTCACCAACAGGGGGCTCTGGAAACACCATATATTTT. It encodes CASSPTGGSGNTIYF.

The rearrangement uses TRBV9 and TRBJ2-3; TRBD2 matches 8 bases. The CDR3 sequence is 15 residues long. V was clipped by 2 bases and J by 6 bases; unmatched bases: 8. Germline lookup yields CDR1 SGDLS and CDR2 YYNGEE. The CDR3 sequence: CASSVRSGGADTQYF. The DNA for the CDR3 is TGTGCCAGCAGCGTGAGATCGGGGGGGGCGGATACGCAGTATTTT. The whole variable domain, filled in from reference TRBV9 and TRBJ2-3, reads DSGVTQTPKHLITATGQRVTLRCSPRSGDLSVYWYQQSLDQGLQFLIQYYNGEERAKGNILERFSAQQFPDLHSELNLSSLELGDSALYFCASSVRSGGADTQYFGPGTRLTVL.

The CDR3 DNA reads as TGCAGCGTTGAAGACCACGGGTCCTACGAGCAGTACTTC. It specifies CSVEDHGSYEQYF. The rearrangement links TRBV29-1 to TRBJ2-7; no firm D call. This CDR3 has 13 amino acids. Germline CDR1 reads SQVTM; CDR2 reads ANQGSEA. V dropped 0 bases and J dropped 1 base, with 7 bases sitting between them.

The V and J genes are TRBV25-1 and TRBJ2-3; a weak D match, TRBD2 (7 bases). CDR1 is MGHDK and CDR2 is SYGVNS in the germline V gene. The V and J ends lost 1 base and 4 bases respectively, with 9 bases between them. The CDR3 spans 14 residues. The CDR3 loop is CASSESGGPDTQYF. CDR3 nucleotides: TGTGCCAGCAGTGAATCCGGGGGGCCAGATACGCAGTATTTT.

The chain employs TRBV28 and TRBJ2-4; no clear D. From germline, CDR1 is MDHEN and CDR2 SYDVKM. This CDR3 contains 16 residues. V lost 7 bases and J 1 base, leaving 17 bases between the germline ends. In DNA form, the CDR3 reads TGTGCCAGCACTTCCCTTCCACCCCAGGCCAAAAACATTCAGTACTTC. It yields the protein CASTSLPPQAKNIQYF. The variable domain in full, with the rest retrieved from reference TRBV28 and TRBJ2-4, is DVKVTQSSRYLVKRTGEKVFLECVQDMDHENMFWYRQDPGLGLRLIYFSYDVKMKEKGDIPEGYSVSREKKERFSLILESASTNQTSMYLCASTSLPPQAKNIQYFGAGTRLSVL.

V usage is TRBV7-2 and J usage is TRBJ2-3, with D maybe TRBD2 (6 bases). Per the germline V gene, CDR1 is SGHTA and CDR2 is FQGNSA. V lost 0 bases, J lost 2 bases, and 15 bases lay in between. This CDR3 has 17 amino acids. The CDR3 protein is CASSLAPSGGVTDTQYF. CDR3 DNA sequence: TGTGCCAGCAGCTTAGCGCCCAGCGGAGGGGTCACAGATACGCAGTATTTT.

The chain has TRBV27 and TRBJ1-1; D is unresolved. V shed 3 bases and J shed 1 base, with 6 bases lying between them. The V gene's germline CDR1 is MNHEY and CDR2 SMNVEV (reference sequence). This CDR3 spans 13 amino acids. The CDR3 here is CASSFYTNTEAFF. CDR3 in DNA: TGTGCCAGCAGTTTTTACACGAACACTGAAGCTTTCTTT.

The chain uses TRBV9 and TRBJ2-2, with 13 bases identical to TRBD2. CDR1 SGDLS and CDR2 YYNGEE come from the germline V gene. The CDR3 runs to 17 residues. V gave up 8 bases and J gave up 4 bases; unmatched junction bases: 11. The CDR3 here is CASIRTSGRRSTGELFF. In DNA, the CDR3 is TGTGCCAGTATCCGGACTAGCGGGAGAAGGTCCACCGGGGAGCTGTTTTTT.

The genes are TRBV28 and TRBJ1-2; weak D call: TRBD1 (5 bases). V lost 6 bases and J lost 3, with 20 bases in between. Germline V gives CDR1 MDHEN, CDR2 SYDVKM. CDR3 length: 16 amino acids. The CDR3 sequence is CASRPPRRDSYYGYTF. In nucleotides, the CDR3 is TGTGCCAGCAGACCGCCCCGGCGCGACAGCTACTATGGCTACACCTTC.

V gene TRBV5-5 combines with J gene TRBJ2-5, with 12 bases aligning to TRBD2. Judging by the DNA end, TRBJ2-7 fits better; the J call may be wrong. This CDR3 comprises 15 residues. Germline V lookup: CDR1 SGHKS, CDR2 YYEKEE (reference sequence). DNA for the CDR3: TGTGCCAGCAGCCCCCGGACTAGCGGGGCCTACGAGCAGTACTTC. Amino acids: CASSPRTSGAYEQYF.

This chain joins TRBV27 and TRBJ2-7; D remains ambiguous. The CDR3 is 10 amino acids. Germline V lookup: CDR1 MNHEY, CDR2 SMNVEV (reference sequence). V gave up 5 bases and J gave up 4 bases, with 3 bases separating them. CDR3 sequence reads: CASSPYEQYF. The CDR3 bases are TGTGCCAGCAGTCCGTACGAGCAGTACTTC.

This clone was counted a few times. The chain recombines TRBV29-1 with TRBJ2-1; a weak D match, TRBD1 (7 bases). Germline-derived CDR1 and CDR2 are SQVTM and ANQGSEA. The CDR3 runs to 18 residues. Trimming removed 7 bases at V and 0 bases at J, with 25 bases between. The CDR3 DNA sequence: TGCAGCGCCGGCGCCCGGGGGACGACAGGGCGCTCCTACAATGAGCAGTTCTTC. It translates to CSAGARGTTGRSYNEQFF.

This clone was detected a few times. V and J are TRBV27 and TRBJ1-1; 7 bases agree with TRBD1. The CDR3 length is 13 residues. After removal of 7 bases from V and 5 bases from J, the junction contained 7 bases not matched to a gene. Looked up from germline, CDR1 is MNHEY and CDR2 is SMNVEV (reference sequence). CDR3 DNA: TGTGCCAGCAAGGACAGGCGATGGACTGAAGCTTTCTTT. It codes for CASKDRRWTEAFF.

This chain connects TRBV7-9 to TRBJ2-1; no clear D. Germline lookup yields CDR1 SEHNR and CDR2 FQNEAQ (reference sequence). The CDR3 covers 17 residues. Trimming left V 5 bases short and J 0 bases short, with 17 bases between. The CDR3 DNA follows: TGTGCCAGCAGCGGGTGGCTTGACTCCAGCTCCTACAATGAGCAGTTCTTC. It specifies CASSGWLDSSSYNEQFF.

This chain links TRBV10-3 with TRBJ2-1, with D possibly TRBD2 on 5 matching bases. The V end lost 3 bases, the J end lost 0 bases, and 12 bases lay between the germline ends. Germline CDR1 and CDR2: ENHRY and SYGVKD. This CDR3 is built from 16 residues. CDR3 in DNA: TGTGCCATCAGTGACCAGCGGATCTCCTCCTACAATGAGCAGTTCTTC. It is translated as CAISDQRISSYNEQFF.